This TCR beta chain was identified during a study of neurological immune-mediated disorders. Every sequencing run gave over 170 million TCR-beta sequences, taken from 15-18 subjects. TCRdb reprocessed the 5' RACE reads via MiXCR and lists one record per CDR3 protein. The sample records tens of thousands of distinct CDR3 sequences, 10% being singletons. In Maryland, USA, blood bank volunteers were the healthy controls. This clonotype was seen repeatedly, ten times or more. The antigen is unknown. Whole-study results and caveats: Whereas HTLV-1-associated myelopathy showed the most TCR clonal expansion, multiple sclerosis showed the least, with levels below those of healthy controls.

There are 13 residues in the CDR3. V was clipped by 6 bases and J by 0 bases, with 9 bases between them. The sample consisted of PBMCs. The chain recombines TRBV12-3 or TRBV12-4 with TRBJ2-7, with D possibly being TRBD1 (5 bases). The sequence came from a man aged 35 to 55 in good health. The CDR3 DNA is TGTGCCAGCAGGGACACCTACTCCTACGAGCAGTACTTC. Residues: CASRDTYSYEQYF.